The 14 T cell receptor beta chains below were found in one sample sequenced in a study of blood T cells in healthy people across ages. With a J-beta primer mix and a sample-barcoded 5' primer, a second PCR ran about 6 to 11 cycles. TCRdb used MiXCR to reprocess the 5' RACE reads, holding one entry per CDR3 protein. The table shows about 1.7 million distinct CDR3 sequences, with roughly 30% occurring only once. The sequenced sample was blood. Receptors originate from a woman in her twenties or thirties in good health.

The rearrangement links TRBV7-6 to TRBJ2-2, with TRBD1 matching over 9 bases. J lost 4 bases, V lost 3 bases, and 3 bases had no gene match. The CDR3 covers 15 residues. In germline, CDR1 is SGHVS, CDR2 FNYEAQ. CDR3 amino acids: CASSFRDRATGELFF. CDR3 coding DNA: TGTGCCAGCAGCTTCCGGGACAGGGCCACCGGGGAGCTGTTTTTT.

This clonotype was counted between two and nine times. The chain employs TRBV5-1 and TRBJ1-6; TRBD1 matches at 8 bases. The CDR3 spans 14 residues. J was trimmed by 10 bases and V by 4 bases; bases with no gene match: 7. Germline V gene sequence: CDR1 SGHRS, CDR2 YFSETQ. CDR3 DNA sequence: TGCGCCAGCAGCCTAACAGGGGGAGGCTCACCCCTCCACTTT. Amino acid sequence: CASSLTGGGSPLHF.

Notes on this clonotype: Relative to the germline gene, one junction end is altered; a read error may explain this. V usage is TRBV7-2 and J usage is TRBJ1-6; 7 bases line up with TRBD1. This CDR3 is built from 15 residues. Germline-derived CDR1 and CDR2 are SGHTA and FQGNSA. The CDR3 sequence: CASSNAGTVNSPRHF. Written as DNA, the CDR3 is TGTGCCAGCAGCAATGCCGGGACAGTGAATTCACCCCGCCACTTT.

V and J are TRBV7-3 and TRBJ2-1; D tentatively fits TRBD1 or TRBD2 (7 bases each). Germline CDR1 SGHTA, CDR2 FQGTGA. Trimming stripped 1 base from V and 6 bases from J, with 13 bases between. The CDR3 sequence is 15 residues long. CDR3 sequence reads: CASSLSRGGLNEQFF. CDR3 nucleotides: TGTGCCAGCAGCTTAAGCAGGGGGGGACTCAATGAGCAGTTCTTC.

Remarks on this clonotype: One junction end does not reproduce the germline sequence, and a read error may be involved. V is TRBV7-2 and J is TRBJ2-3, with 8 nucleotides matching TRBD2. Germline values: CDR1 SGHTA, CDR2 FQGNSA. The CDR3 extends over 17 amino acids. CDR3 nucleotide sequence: TGTGCCAGCAGCTTTAGGCGGGGGGCCCCTAGCACAGATGCGCAGTATTTT. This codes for CASSFRRGAPSTDAQYF.

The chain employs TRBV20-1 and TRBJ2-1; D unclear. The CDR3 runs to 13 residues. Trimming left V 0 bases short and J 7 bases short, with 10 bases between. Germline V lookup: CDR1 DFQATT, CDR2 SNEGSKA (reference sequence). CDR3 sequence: CSARDRRSNEQFF. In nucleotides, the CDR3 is TGCAGTGCTAGAGATCGGCGGTCGAATGAGCAGTTCTTC.

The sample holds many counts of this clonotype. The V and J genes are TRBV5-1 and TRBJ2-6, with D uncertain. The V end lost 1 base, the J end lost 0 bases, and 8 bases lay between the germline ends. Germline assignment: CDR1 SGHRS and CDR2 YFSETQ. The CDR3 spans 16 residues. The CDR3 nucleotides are TGCGCCAGCAGCTTGAGTACTACCTCTGGGGCCAACGTCCTGACTTTC. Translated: CASSLSTTSGANVLTF.

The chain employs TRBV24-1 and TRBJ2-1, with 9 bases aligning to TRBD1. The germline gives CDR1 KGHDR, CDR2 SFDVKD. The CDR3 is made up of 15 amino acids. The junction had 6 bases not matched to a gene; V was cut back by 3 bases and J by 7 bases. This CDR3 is CATSDQGTGKNEQFF. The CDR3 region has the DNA TGTGCCACCAGTGATCAGGGGACAGGGAAGAATGAGCAGTTCTTC.

The CDR3 DNA is TGTGCCAGCAGTCCCGCGGGGGCGGACTATGGCTACACCTTC. It encodes CASSPAGADYGYTF. The rearrangement uses TRBV27 and TRBJ1-2; the D gene is possibly TRBD1 (6 bases). Germline V gives CDR1 MNHEY, CDR2 SMNVEV (reference sequence). V was trimmed by 5 bases and J by 3 bases, leaving 13 bases between them. This CDR3 has 14 amino acids.

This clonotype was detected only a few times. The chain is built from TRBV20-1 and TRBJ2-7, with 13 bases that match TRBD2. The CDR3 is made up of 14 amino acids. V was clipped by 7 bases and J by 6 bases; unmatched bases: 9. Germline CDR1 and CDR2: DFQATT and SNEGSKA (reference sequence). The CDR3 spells CSGSLGTSGTEQYF. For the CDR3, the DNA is TGCAGTGGTTCCCTCGGGACTAGCGGGACCGAGCAGTACTTC.

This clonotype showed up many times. CDR3 nucleotides: TGCAGTGCTAGATCAGACACAGATACGCAGTATTTT. Translation gives CSARSDTDTQYF. This chain connects TRBV20-1 to TRBJ2-3; D is unclear. V lost 2 bases and J 2 bases, leaving 5 bases between the germline ends. The germline gives CDR1 DFQATT, CDR2 SNEGSKA (reference sequence). The CDR3 covers 12 residues.

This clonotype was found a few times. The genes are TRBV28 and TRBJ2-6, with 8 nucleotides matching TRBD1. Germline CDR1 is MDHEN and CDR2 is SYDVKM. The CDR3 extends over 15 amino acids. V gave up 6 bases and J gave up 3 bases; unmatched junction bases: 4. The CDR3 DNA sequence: TGTGCCAGCAGCCTGACAGGGGTTGGGGCCAACGTCCTGACTTTC. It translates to CASSLTGVGANVLTF.

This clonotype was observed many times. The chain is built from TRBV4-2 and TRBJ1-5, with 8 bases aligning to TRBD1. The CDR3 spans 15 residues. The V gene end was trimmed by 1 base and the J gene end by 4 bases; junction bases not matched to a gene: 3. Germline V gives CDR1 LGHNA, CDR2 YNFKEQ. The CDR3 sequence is CASSQGGQANQPQHF. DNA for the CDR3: TGTGCCAGCAGCCAAGGGGGACAGGCAAATCAGCCCCAGCATTTT.

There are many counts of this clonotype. The chain's CDR3 is CASSIRLAGGFNEQFF. The CDR3 nucleotides read TGTGCCAGCAGCATTCGACTAGCGGGGGGGTTTAATGAGCAGTTCTTC. The V call is TRBV9, the J call TRBJ2-1; TRBD2 aligns across 14 bases. CDR1 and CDR2 from the germline V gene are SGDLS and YYNGEE. Trimming at V came to 4 bases and at J to 7 bases, leaving 7 bases not matched to a gene. The CDR3 extends over 16 amino acids.